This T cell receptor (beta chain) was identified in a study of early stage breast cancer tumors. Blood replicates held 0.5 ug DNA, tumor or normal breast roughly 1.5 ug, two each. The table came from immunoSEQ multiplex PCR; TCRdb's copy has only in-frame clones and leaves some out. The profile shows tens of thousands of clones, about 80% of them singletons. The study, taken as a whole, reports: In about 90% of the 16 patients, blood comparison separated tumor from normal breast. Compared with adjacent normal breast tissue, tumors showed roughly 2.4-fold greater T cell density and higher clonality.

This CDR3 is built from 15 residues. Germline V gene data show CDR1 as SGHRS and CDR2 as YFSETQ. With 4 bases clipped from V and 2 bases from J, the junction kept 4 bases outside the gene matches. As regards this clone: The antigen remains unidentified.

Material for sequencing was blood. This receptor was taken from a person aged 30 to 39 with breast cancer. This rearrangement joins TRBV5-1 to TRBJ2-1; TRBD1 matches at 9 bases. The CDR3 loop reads CASSPGQGAYNEQFF. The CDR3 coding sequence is TGCGCCAGCAGCCCGGGACAGGGTGCCTACAATGAGCAGTTCTTC.